These 10 T cell receptor beta chains originate from one sample sequenced in a study of blood T cell repertoires in COVID-19. Clones were sequenced by immunoSEQ multiplex PCR, and TCRdb holds only the in-frame ones, with some missing. Seen here are roughly 500,000 clones, around nine tenths observed once, and the top ten hold 1.5% to 2%. Sequencing used PBMCs or T cells enriched from blood (not recorded which). The receptor set was obtained from a woman aged 40 to 50 who had recovered from COVID-19.

The chain combines TRBV29-1 with TRBJ1-2; possibly TRBD1 for D (5 bases). Trimming left V 4 bases short and J 8 bases short, with 11 bases between. Germline CDR1 is SQVTM and CDR2 is ANQGSEA. The CDR3 sequence is 11 residues long. The CDR3 sequence: CSVGGDWGYTF. The DNA of the CDR3 is TGCAGCGTTGGGGGGGATTGGGGCTACACCTTC.

In this sample, this clone turned up once. CDR3 DNA sequence: TGTGCCAGCAGCTCCCCCCAGGGTTGGTATGGCTACACCTTC. It codes for CASSSPQGWYGYTF. The chain combines TRBV6-2 or TRBV6-3 with TRBJ1-2, with D maybe TRBD1 (5 bases). CDR1 and CDR2 (germline): MNHEY, SVGEGT. V lost 6 bases and J lost 5, with 16 bases in between. This CDR3 comprises 14 residues.

The chain couples TRBV2 to TRBJ2-7; D gene ambiguous. The length of the CDR3 is 14 residues. The V end lost 2 bases, the J end lost 2 bases, and 10 bases lay between the germline ends. CDR1 SNHLY and CDR2 FYNNEI come from the germline V gene. CDR3 sequence reads: CASSERGRTYEQYF. As DNA, the CDR3 is TGTGCCAGCAGTGAACGCGGCAGAACCTACGAGCAGTACTTC.

The chain employs TRBV6-5 and TRBJ2-3, with D possibly being TRBD2 (5 bases). CDR3 length: 14 amino acids. The V end lost 11 bases, the J end lost 1 base, and 16 bases lay between the germline ends. Per germline, CDR1 MNHEY and CDR2 SVGAGI. The CDR3 here is CAGRDDYGTDTQYF. The DNA of the CDR3 is TGTGCCGGCCGGGATGATTATGGCACAGATACGCAGTATTTT.

This sequence joins TRBV30 and TRBJ2-7; D perhaps matches TRBD1 (5 bases). The germline V gene has CDR1 GTSNPN and CDR2 SVGIG (reference sequence). With 0 bases removed from V and 1 base from J, the gap between germline ends came to 10 bases. The CDR3 totals 14 residues. CDR3 sequence reads: CAWSVGQGSYEQYF. CDR3 nucleotide sequence: TGTGCCTGGAGTGTAGGGCAGGGATCCTACGAGCAGTACTTC.

The DNA of the CDR3 is TGTGCCAGCTCACCCTCACCAGGGGTTAAGAGCTACGAGCAGTACTTC. Protein product: CASSPSPGVKSYEQYF. This chain connects TRBV18 to TRBJ2-7; tentative D call: TRBD1 (6 bases). In germline, CDR1 is KGHSH, CDR2 LQKENI. This CDR3 contains 16 residues. Trimming stripped 3 bases from V and 3 bases from J, with 18 bases between.

V usage is TRBV2 and J usage is TRBJ2-7; 8 bases align to TRBD2. V was clipped by 6 bases and J by 1 base; unmatched bases: 8. The CDR3 spans 15 residues. Germline loops: CDR1 SNHLY, CDR2 FYNNEI. The chain's CDR3 is CASSGPPGGSYEQYF. CDR3 DNA sequence: TGTGCCAGCAGCGGACCCCCGGGAGGGTCCTACGAGCAGTACTTC.

The V call is TRBV5-1, the J call TRBJ1-3; 7 nucleotides match TRBD1. The CDR3 is 16 amino acids. Germline values: CDR1 SGHRS, CDR2 YFSETQ. V lost 3 bases and J lost 2; bases outside the gene matches: 8. The chain's CDR3 is CASSSSTGLAGNTIYF. The CDR3 nucleotides read TGCGCCAGCAGCTCGTCGACAGGGCTTGCTGGAAACACCATATATTTT.

This chain uses TRBV24-1 with TRBJ2-3; D uncertain. The germline V and J ends were trimmed by 0 bases and 4 bases, with 4 bases remaining between them. Germline V lookup: CDR1 KGHDR, CDR2 SFDVKD. This CDR3 comprises 13 residues. The CDR3 protein is CATSDLIADTQYF. The CDR3 DNA is TGTGCCACCAGTGATTTGATCGCAGATACGCAGTATTTT.

V is TRBV6-2 or TRBV6-3 and J is TRBJ2-5, with D possibly being TRBD2 (7 bases). Trimming removed 4 bases from V and 6 bases from J, with 12 bases in between. CDR1 is MNHEY, CDR2 SVGEGT, per germline. This CDR3 region has 13 residues. CDR3 bases: TGTGCCAGCAGTTGGGGGCGGGAGCAGACCCAGTACTTC. It codes for CASSWGREQTQYF.